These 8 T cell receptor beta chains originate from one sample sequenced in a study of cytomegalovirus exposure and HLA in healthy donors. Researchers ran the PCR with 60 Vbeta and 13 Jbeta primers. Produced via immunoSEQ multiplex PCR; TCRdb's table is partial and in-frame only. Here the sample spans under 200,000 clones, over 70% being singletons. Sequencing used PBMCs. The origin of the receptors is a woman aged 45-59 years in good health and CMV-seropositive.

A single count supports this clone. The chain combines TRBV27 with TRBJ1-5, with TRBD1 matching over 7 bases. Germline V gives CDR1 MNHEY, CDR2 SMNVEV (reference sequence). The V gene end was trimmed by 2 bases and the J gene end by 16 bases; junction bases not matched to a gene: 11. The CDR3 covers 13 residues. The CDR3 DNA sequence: TGTGCCAGCAGTTTAGGCCCGGACAGGCCGAGACATTTT. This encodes CASSLGPDRPRHF.

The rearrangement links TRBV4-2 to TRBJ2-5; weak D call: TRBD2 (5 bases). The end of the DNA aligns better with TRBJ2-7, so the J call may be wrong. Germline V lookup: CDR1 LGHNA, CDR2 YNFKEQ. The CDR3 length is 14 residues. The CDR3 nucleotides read TGTGCCAGCAGCCAAGAACCGGTTAGCGACGAGCAGTACTTC. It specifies CASSQEPVSDEQYF.

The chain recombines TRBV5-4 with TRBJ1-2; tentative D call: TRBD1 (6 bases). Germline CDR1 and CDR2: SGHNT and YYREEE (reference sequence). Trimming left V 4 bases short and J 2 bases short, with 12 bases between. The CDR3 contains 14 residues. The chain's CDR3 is CASSVRGGNYGYTF. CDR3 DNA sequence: TGTGCCAGCAGCGTGAGGGGGGGCAACTATGGCTACACCTTC. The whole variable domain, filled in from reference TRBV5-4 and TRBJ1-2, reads ETGVTQSPTHLIKTRGQQVTLRCSSQSGHNTVSWYQQALGQGPQFIFQYYREEENGRGNFPPRFSGLQFPNYSSELNVNALELDDSALYLCASSVRGGNYGYTFGSGTRLTVV.

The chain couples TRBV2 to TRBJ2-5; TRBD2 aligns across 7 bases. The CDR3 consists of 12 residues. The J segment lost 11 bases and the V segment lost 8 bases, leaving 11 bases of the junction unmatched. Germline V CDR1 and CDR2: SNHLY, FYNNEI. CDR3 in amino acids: CASRDGGREQYF. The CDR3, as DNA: TGTGCCAGCCGGGACGGAGGGCGGGAGCAGTACTTC.

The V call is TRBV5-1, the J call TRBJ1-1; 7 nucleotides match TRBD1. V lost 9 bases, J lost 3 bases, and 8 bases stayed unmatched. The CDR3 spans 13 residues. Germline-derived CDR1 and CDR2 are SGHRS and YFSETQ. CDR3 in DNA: TGCGCCACCAAGGGGGCTTCGGACACTGAAGCTTTCTTT. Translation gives CATKGASDTEAFF.

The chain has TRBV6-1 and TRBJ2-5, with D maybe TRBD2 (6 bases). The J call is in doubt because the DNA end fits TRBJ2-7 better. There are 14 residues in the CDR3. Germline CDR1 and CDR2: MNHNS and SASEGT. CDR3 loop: CASKWDGGSYEQYF. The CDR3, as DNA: TGTGCCAGCAAGTGGGACGGGGGTTCCTACGAGCAGTACTTC.

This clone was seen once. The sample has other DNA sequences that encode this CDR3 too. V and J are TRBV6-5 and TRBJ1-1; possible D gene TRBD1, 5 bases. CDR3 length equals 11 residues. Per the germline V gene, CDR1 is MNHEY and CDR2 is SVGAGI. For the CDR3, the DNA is TGTGCTTCGGGCAGGGACACTGAAGCTTTCTTT. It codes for CASGRDTEAFF.

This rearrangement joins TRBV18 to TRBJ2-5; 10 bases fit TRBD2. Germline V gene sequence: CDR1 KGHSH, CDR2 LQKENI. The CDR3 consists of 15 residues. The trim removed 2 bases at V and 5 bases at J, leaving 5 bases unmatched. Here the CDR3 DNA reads TGTGCCAGCTCACCAGTTAGCGGGGGGTCGGAGACCCAGTACTTC. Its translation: CASSPVSGGSETQYF. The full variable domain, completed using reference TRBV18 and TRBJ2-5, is NAGVMQNPRHLVRRRGQEARLRCSPMKGHSHVYWYRQLPEEGLKFMVYLQKENIIDESGMPKERFSAEFPKEGPSILRIQQVVRGDSAAYFCASSPVSGGSETQYFGPGTRLLVL.